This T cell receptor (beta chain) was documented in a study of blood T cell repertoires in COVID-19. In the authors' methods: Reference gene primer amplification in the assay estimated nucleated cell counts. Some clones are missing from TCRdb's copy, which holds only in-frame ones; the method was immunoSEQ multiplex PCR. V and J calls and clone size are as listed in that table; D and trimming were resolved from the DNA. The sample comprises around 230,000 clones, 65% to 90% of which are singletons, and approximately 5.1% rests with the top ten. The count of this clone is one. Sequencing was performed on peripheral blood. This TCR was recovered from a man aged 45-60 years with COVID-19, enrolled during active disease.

CDR3 in amino acids: CASSTIYEQYF. The CDR3 nucleotides are TGTGCCAGCAGTACTATCTACGAGCAGTACTTC. The rearrangement links TRBV28 to TRBJ2-7; unclear D gene. The germline V and J ends were trimmed by 5 bases and 3 bases, with 5 bases remaining between them. CDR1 MDHEN and CDR2 SYDVKM come from the germline V gene. The CDR3 runs 11 residues.